Listed below are T cell receptor beta chains from one sample, sequenced in a study of T cells of healthy individuals. TCRdb redid the calling of the 5' RACE reads with MiXCR, one entry per CDR3 protein. Found here are 63,000 or so distinct CDR3 sequences, around 15% of them singletons; the top ten hold about 4.3%. These receptor sequences come from a human donor in good health. Both conserved end residues are part of each CDR3. A D gene is named only where the DNA matches it firmly. Size tells how often a clone was seen (once, few, many) or the class of an expanded clone, and some rows leave it out.

- TRBJ2-2 TRBV18 - CASSPISLNTGELFF TGTGCCAGCTCACCGATTTCCTTGAACACCGGGGAGCTGTTTTTT
- TRBJ1-3 TRBV6-6 many CASSSGDFGNTIYF TGTGCCAGCAGTAGTGGGGATTTTGGAAACACCATATATTTT
TRBD2 TRBJ2-2 TRBV12-3/TRBV12-4 - CASSLGLAGELANTGELFF TGTGCCAGCAGTTTAGGCCTAGCGGGGGAGCTAGCGAACACCGGGGAGCTGTTTTTT
TRBD1 TRBJ2-3 TRBV7-9 - CASSIMDRGTDTQYF TGTGCCAGCAGCATAATGGACAGGGGGACAGATACGCAGTATTTT
- TRBJ1-4 TRBV15 - CATSRDAAPAEKLFF TGTGCCACCAGCAGAGATGCAGCCCCGGCTGAAAAACTGTTTTTT
- TRBJ2-5 TRBV6-2/TRBV6-3 many CASSFGKETQYF TGTGCCAGCAGTTTCGGGAAAGAGACCCAGTACTTC
- TRBJ2-3 TRBV29-1 many CSVLSGFSTDTQYF TGCAGCGTCTTATCGGGGTTTAGCACAGATACGCAGTATTTT
TRBD2 TRBJ2-7 TRBV5-4 many CASSGGLAGPYEQYF TGTGCCAGCAGCGGAGGACTAGCGGGGCCCTACGAGCAGTACTTC
- TRBJ2-5 TRBV11-3 many CASRSRDSETQYF TGTGCCAGCAGATCCCGGGACTCAGAGACCCAGTACTTC
- TRBJ2-7 TRBV4-1 - CASSHRPGPSYEQYF TGCGCCAGCAGCCACCGACCGGGACCCTCCTACGAGCAGTACTTC
TRBD2 TRBJ2-3 TRBV20-1 many CSARPDGRATDTQYF TGCAGTGCTCGCCCGGACGGGAGGGCCACAGATACGCAGTATTTT
- TRBJ2-7 TRBV7-8 many CASSRGYSTYEQYF TGTGCCAGCAGCCGCGGTTACTCGACCTACGAGCAGTACTTC
TRBD1 TRBJ2-2 TRBV7-9 - CASSHKDRGNTGELFF TGTGCCAGCAGCCATAAAGACAGGGGGAACACCGGGGAGCTGTTTTTT
TRBD2 TRBJ2-2 TRBV2 few CASSETSGGRDTGELFF TGTGCCAGCAGTGAAACTAGCGGGGGGCGGGACACCGGGGAGCTGTTTTTT
- TRBJ2-5 TRBV9 few CASRGAGETQYF TGTGCCAGCAGGGGCGCCGGCGAGACCCAGTACTTC
TRBD2 TRBJ2-7 TRBV4-1 many CASSQDLFGLAGPGGEQYF TGCGCCAGCAGCCAAGACCTATTCGGACTAGCGGGGCCGGGAGGAGAGCAGTACTTC
- TRBJ2-7 TRBV6-5 many CASSYSTSALTYEQYF TGTGCCAGCAGTTACTCGACGTCGGCTTTGACCTACGAGCAGTACTTC
- TRBJ2-3 TRBV6-1 few CASKTRIKDTQYF TGTGCCAGCAAGACTAGAATTAAAGATACGCAGTATTTT
- TRBJ1-3 TRBV20-1 few CSVSQGSGNTIYF TGCAGTGTTTCCCAGGGTAGTGGAAACACCATATATTTT
TRBD1 TRBJ2-5 TRBV6-1 few CASSVTGGETQYF TGTGCCAGCAGTGTGACAGGGGGAGAGACCCAGTACTTC
- TRBJ2-1 TRBV11-2 many CASSLDLTPNEQFF TGTGCCAGCAGCTTAGATCTAACCCCGAATGAGCAGTTCTTC
- TRBJ2-2 TRBV9 many CASSVGDLTGELFF TGTGCCAGCAGCGTAGGAGATTTGACCGGGGAGCTGTTTTTT
TRBD1 TRBJ2-5 TRBV7-3 - CASSLSRDSQETQYF TGTGCCAGCAGCTTAAGTAGGGACAGTCAAGAGACCCAGTACTTC
TRBD1 TRBJ1-2 TRBV6-5 - CASRPGQGANYGYTF TGTGCCAGCAGACCGGGACAGGGGGCTAACTATGGCTACACCTTC
- TRBJ2-1 TRBV6-5 many CASSYQDGYNEQFF TGTGCCAGCAGTTACCAGGACGGCTACAATGAGCAGTTCTTC
TRBD2 TRBJ2-2 TRBV5-1 - CASSFRGGPTNTGELFF TGCGCCAGCAGCTTCCGGGGGGGACCAACGAACACCGGGGAGCTGTTTTTT
- TRBJ2-7 TRBV12-3/TRBV12-4 many CASSLRGGRNEQYF TGTGCCAGCAGTCTAAGAGGGGGGCGTAACGAGCAGTACTTC
- TRBJ2-7 TRBV5-6 few CASSRGSSYEQYF TGTGCCAGCAGCCGGGGGTCCTCCTACGAGCAGTACTTC
TRBD2 TRBJ2-7 TRBV24-1 - CATSDLSSGRVAYEQYF TGTGCCACCAGTGATCTCTCCAGCGGGAGGGTTGCCTACGAGCAGTACTTC
- TRBJ1-1 TRBV5-1 - CASSYGPGTEAFF TGCGCCAGCAGCTATGGACCCGGGACTGAAGCTTTCTTT
TRBD2 TRBJ2-3 TRBV4-1 - CASSRRTSGGSTDTQYF TGCGCCAGCAGCCGCCGGACTAGCGGGGGAAGCACAGATACGCAGTATTTT
- TRBJ1-1 TRBV7-9 few CASSLGQRGTEAFF TGTGCCAGCAGCCTCGGGCAGAGGGGCACTGAAGCTTTCTTT
- TRBJ1-1 TRBV2 many CASRLFDGDTEAFF TGTGCCAGCAGGCTCTTCGACGGCGACACTGAAGCTTTCTTT
TRBD1 TRBJ1-2 TRBV10-3 few CATGTGAIYGYTF TGTGCCACCGGGACAGGGGCGATCTATGGCTACACCTTC
TRBD2 TRBJ2-7 TRBV10-3 - CAISVERGSSYEQYF TGTGCCATCAGTGTCGAGCGGGGAAGCTCCTACGAGCAGTACTTC
TRBD1 TRBJ2-5 TRBV3-1 few CASSQSLDRGETQYF TGTGCCAGCAGCCAATCCCTGGACAGGGGAGAGACCCAGTACTTC
- TRBJ2-7 TRBV7-3 - CASSLTGGPTYEQYF TGTGCCAGCAGCTTAACCGGGGGGCCTACCTACGAGCAGTACTTC
- TRBJ2-1 TRBV29-1 - CSPLVNTNNEQFF TGCAGCCCCTTGGTGAACACAAACAATGAGCAGTTCTTC
- TRBJ2-3 TRBV29-1 few CSGLMTSYTDTQYF TGCAGCGGACTCATGACTTCCTACACAGATACGCAGTATTTT
- TRBJ2-3 TRBV7-8 many CASGVAYHTDTQYF TGTGCCAGTGGGGTAGCCTACCACACAGATACGCAGTATTTT
- TRBJ2-7 TRBV28 many CASRYPRAPYEQYF TGTGCCAGCAGATACCCCCGGGCCCCCTACGAGCAGTACTTC
- TRBJ2-1 TRBV7-2 many CASSLNLAKGGGEQFF TGTGCCAGCAGCTTAAACCTAGCTAAGGGAGGTGGTGAGCAGTTCTTC
TRBD1 TRBJ1-4 TRBV6-6 - CASSYTIGTEMGKLFF TGTGCCAGCAGTTACACGATAGGGACAGAGATGGGAAAACTGTTTTTT
TRBD1 TRBJ2-7 TRBV2 - CASSSGTGYYEQYF TGTGCCAGCAGTTCTGGGACAGGCTACTACGAGCAGTACTTC
- TRBJ2-7 TRBV12-5 few CASGLVLGQRSYEQYF TGTGCTAGTGGTTTGGTCCTTGGACAGAGGTCCTACGAGCAGTACTTC
TRBD1 TRBJ1-2 TRBV20-1 many CSARGQETYGYTF TGCAGTGCTCGGGGACAGGAGACTTATGGCTACACCTTC
TRBD2 TRBJ2-7 TRBV25-1 many CASTEGLAGAYEQYF TGTGCCAGCACCGAGGGACTAGCGGGAGCCTACGAGCAGTACTTC
TRBD2 TRBJ2-7 TRBV2 - CASSPWGGLGTGEQYF TGTGCCAGCAGTCCCTGGGGAGGGCTTGGCACGGGCGAGCAGTACTTC
- TRBJ1-5 TRBV6-6 many CASSYSGIGQPQHF TGTGCCAGCAGTTACTCGGGGATCGGCCAGCCCCAGCATTTT